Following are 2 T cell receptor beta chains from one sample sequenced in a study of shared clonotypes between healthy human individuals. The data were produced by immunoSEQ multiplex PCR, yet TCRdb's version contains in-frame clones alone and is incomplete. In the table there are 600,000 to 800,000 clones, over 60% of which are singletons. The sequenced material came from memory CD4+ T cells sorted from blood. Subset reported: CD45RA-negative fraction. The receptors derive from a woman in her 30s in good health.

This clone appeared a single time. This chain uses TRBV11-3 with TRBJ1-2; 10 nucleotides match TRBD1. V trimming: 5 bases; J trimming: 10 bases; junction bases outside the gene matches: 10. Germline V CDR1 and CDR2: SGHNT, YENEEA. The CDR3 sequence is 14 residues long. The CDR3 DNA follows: TGTGCCAGCAGCCATTCGGGGGGACAGGGGCTCTACACCTTC. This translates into CASSHSGGQGLYTF.

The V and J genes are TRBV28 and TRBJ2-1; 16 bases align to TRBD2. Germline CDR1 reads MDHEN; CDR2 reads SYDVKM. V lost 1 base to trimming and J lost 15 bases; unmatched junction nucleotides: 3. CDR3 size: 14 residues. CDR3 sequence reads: CASSLSGLAGGLFF. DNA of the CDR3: TGTGCCAGCAGTTTATCGGGACTAGCGGGAGGGTTGTTCTTC.